This T cell receptor beta chain is drawn from a study of cytomegalovirus exposure and HLA in healthy donors. General observations from the study: In an earlier analysis, about 90% or about 30%: the productive usage of most TCR beta V segments.

PCR primers comprised 60 Vbeta and 13 Jbeta primers. The repertoire was sequenced with immunoSEQ multiplex PCR; TCRdb's copy has only in-frame clones and lacks some. The profile shows about 120,000 clones, 60% to 85% of them singletons. CDR1 and CDR2 from the germline V gene are SGHVS and FNYEAQ. The CDR3 length is 14 residues. This clone was detected only a few times. Its antigen is unidentified. The junction departs from germline at one end; a sequencing error may be responsible. The source of this sequence is a woman between 40 and 50 years old in good health and CMV-seronegative. Sequencing used PBMCs. J is TRBJ2-4 and V is TRBV7-6, with 7 bases fitting TRBD1. Here the CDR3 DNA reads TGTGCCAGCAGGTCGAGGGGGCACGAAAACAGTCAGTACTTC. As protein: CASRSRGHENSQYF. The full variable domain, its missing parts supplied by reference TRBV7-6 and TRBJ2-4, is GAGVSQSPRYKVTKRGQDVALRCDPISGHVSLYWYRQALGQGPEFLTYFNYEAQQDKSGLPNDRFSAERPEGSISTLTIQRTEQRDSAMYRCASRSRGHENSQYFGAGTRLSVL.